This TCR beta chain was observed in a study of cytotoxic CD8 clonotypes in ibrutinib-treated CLL. General study results and limits: Rising at ibrutinib response, clonality subsequently fell back toward baseline at progression. Researchers report that baseline clonality outpaced age-matched healthy donors and tracked circulating CD8+ T-cell counts.

This clone was detected only a few times. Its antigen is unidentified. The CDR3 is 13 residues long. Looked up from germline, CDR1 is MNHEY and CDR2 is SMNVEV (reference sequence). V was shortened by 3 bases and J by 9 bases, with 12 bases between the two germline ends. The repertoire was sequenced with immunoSEQ multiplex PCR; TCRdb's copy has only in-frame clones and lacks some. Of about 310,000 clones in the sample, approximately 80% were seen once. The chain employs TRBV27 and TRBJ2-1; weak D call: TRBD2 (6 bases). The TCR comes from a human donor with chronic lymphocytic leukemia. Sequenced material: PBMCs, taken before ibrutinib treatment. The chain's CDR3 is CASSFRRDGEQFF. Written as DNA, the CDR3 is TGTGCCAGCAGTTTTCGGCGGGACGGTGAGCAGTTCTTC.